This T cell receptor (beta chain) was documented in a study of blood T cells in healthy people across ages. J gave up 2 bases and V 8 bases, and 7 bases lay outside the gene matches. This CDR3 comprises 13 residues. Looked up from germline, CDR1 is SQVTM and CDR2 is ANQGSEA. This clonotype was seen a handful of times. It may be a read error: a sequence one base away is much more abundant. Alongside a J-beta primer mix, a sample-barcoded 5' primer served in a second PCR lasting 7 to 11 cycles. Each cDNA molecule was tagged by a template-switch adaptor with 12 random nucleotides. In TCRdb, the 5' RACE reads were re-called with MiXCR into one record per CDR3 protein. This table holds 650,000 to 1,000,000 distinct CDR3 sequences, about 34% found once. Each donor's blood draw was ten milliliters of peripheral blood.

The V call is TRBV29-1, the J call TRBJ2-5, with 8 nucleotides matching TRBD2. Sequencing was done on a sample of blood. This clonotype was sampled from a man aged 18 to 30 in good health. CDR3: CSPTSGGQETQYF. The DNA of the CDR3 is TGCAGCCCCACAAGCGGGGGACAAGAGACCCAGTACTTC. The whole variable domain, filled in from reference TRBV29-1 and TRBJ2-5, reads SAVISQKPSRDICQRGTSLTIQCQVDSQVTMMFWYRQQPGQSLTLIATANQGSEATYESGFVIDKFPISRPNLTFSTLTVSNMSPEDSSIYLCSPTSGGQETQYFGPGTRLLVL.